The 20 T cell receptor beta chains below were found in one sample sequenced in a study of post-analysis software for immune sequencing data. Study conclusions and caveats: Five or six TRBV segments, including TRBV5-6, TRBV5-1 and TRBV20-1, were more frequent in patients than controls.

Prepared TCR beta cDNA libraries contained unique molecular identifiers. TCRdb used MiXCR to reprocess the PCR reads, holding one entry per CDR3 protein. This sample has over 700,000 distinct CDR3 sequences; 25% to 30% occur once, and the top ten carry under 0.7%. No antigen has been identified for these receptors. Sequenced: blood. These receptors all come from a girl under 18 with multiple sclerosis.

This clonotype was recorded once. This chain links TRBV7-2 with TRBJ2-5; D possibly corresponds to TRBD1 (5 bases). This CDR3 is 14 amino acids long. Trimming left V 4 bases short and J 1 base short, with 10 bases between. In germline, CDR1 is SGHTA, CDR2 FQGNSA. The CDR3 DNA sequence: TGTGCCAGCAGCTGTCAGGGTGGCCAAGAGACCCAGTACTTC. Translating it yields CASSCQGGQETQYF.

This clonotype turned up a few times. DNA of the CDR3: TGTGCCAGCAGTTCGAAACCCCCCGGGACCACAGTTCGGGAGACCCAGTACTTC. This translates into CASSSKPPGTTVRETQYF. The genes are TRBV27 and TRBJ2-7; perhaps D is TRBD1 or TRBD2 (5 bases each). With the DNA end fitting TRBJ2-5 better, the J assignment may be wrong. The CDR3 spans 18 residues. Germline lookup yields CDR1 MNHEY and CDR2 SMNVEV (reference sequence).

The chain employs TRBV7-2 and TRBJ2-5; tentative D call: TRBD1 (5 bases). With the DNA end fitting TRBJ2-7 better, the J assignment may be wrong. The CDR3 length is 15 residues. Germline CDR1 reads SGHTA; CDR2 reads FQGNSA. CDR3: CASSLADTIPYEQYF. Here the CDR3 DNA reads TGTGCCAGCAGCTTAGCGGACACTATCCCCTACGAGCAGTACTTC.

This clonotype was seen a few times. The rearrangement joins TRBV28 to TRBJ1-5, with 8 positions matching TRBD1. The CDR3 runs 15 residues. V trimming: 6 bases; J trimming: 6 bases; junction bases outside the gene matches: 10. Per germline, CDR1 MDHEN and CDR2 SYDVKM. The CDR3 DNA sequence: TGTGCCAGCAGCCCGACAGGGGACCGTCCTCAGCCCCAGCATTTT. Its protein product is CASSPTGDRPQPQHF.

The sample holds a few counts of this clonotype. DNA of the CDR3: TGTGCCAGCAGTTATTCGACACTCGGCTATGGCTACACCTTC. Its translation: CASSYSTLGYGYTF. The chain recombines TRBV6-2 or TRBV6-3 with TRBJ1-2; D not resolved. With 3 bases removed from V and 4 bases from J, the gap between germline ends came to 12 bases. Germline V gives CDR1 MNHEY, CDR2 SVGEGT. The CDR3 loop spans 14 amino acids.

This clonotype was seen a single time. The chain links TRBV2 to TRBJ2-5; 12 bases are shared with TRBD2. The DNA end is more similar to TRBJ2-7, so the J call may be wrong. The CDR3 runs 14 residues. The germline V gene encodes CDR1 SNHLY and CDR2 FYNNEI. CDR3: CASRPTSGGYEQYF. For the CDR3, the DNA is TGTGCCAGCAGGCCGACTAGCGGGGGCTACGAGCAGTACTTC.

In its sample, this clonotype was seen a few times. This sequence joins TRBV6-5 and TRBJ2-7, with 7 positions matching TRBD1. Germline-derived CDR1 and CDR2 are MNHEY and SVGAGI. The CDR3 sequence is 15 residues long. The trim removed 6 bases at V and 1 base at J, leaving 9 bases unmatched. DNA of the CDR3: TGTGCCAGCAGACCACCGGGACAGAAGTCCTACGAGCAGTACTTC. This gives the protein CASRPPGQKSYEQYF.

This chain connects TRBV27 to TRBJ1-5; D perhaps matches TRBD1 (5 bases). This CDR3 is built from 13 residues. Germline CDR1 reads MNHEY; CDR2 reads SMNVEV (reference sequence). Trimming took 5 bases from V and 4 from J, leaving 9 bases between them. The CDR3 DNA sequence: TGTGCCAGCAGTATAAACAGGAATCAGCCCCAGCATTTT. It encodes CASSINRNQPQHF.

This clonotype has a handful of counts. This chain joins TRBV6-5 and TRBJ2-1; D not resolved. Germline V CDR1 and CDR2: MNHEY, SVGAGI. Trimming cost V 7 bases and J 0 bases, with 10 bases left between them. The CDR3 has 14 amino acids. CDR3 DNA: TGTGCCAGCACCTCGTTGAGCTCCTACAATGAGCAGTTCTTC. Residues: CASTSLSSYNEQFF.

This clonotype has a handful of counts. In DNA form, the CDR3 reads TGCAGTGCTTCGCCGCTGGCCGGTAGGGGTGGCTACACCTTC. It specifies CSASPLAGRGGYTF. V gene TRBV20-1 combines with J gene TRBJ1-2; perhaps TRBD1 as D (5 bases). CDR1 is DFQATT, CDR2 SNEGSKA, per germline (reference sequence). Trimming shortened V by 5 bases and J by 7 bases, and 20 bases separated the two germline ends. The CDR3 sequence is 14 residues long.

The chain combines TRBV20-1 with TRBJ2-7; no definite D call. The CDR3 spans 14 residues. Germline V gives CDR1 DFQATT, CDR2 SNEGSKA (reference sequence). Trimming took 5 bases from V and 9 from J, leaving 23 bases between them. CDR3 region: CSAPLSLVLGVQYF. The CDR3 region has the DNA TGCAGTGCTCCTCTCAGTCTAGTCCTGGGTGTGCAGTACTTC.

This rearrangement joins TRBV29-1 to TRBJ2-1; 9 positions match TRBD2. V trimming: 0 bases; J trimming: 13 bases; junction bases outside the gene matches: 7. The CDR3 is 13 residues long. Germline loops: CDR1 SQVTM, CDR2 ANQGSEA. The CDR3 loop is CSVEDNLAGLQFF. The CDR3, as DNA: TGCAGCGTTGAAGATAACCTAGCGGGGCTACAGTTCTTC.

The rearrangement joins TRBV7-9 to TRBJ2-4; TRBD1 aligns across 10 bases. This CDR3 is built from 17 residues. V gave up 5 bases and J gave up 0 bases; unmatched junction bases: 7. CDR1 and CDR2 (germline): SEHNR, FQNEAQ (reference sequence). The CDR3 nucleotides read TGTGCCAGCAGCCCGACGGACAGGGGGGGAGCCAAAAACATTCAGTACTTC. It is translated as CASSPTDRGGAKNIQYF. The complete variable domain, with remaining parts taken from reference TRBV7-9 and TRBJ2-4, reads DTGVSQNPRHKITKRGQNVTFRCDPISEHNRLYWYRQTLGQGPEFLTYFQNEAQLEKSRLLSDRFSAERPKGSFSTLEIQRTEQGDSAMYLCASSPTDRGGAKNIQYFGAGTRLSVL.

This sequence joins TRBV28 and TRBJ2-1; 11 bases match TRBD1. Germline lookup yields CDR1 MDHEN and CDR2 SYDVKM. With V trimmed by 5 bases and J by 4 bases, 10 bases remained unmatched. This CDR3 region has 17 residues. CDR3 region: CASSPYYGQGAYNEQFF. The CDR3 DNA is TGTGCCAGCAGTCCTTATTACGGACAGGGGGCTTACAATGAGCAGTTCTTC.

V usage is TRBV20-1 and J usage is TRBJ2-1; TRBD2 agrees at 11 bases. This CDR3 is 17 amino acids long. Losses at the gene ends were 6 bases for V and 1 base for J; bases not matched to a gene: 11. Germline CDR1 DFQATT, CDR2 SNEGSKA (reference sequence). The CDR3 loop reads CSAGLAGLTISYNEQFF. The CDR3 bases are TGCAGTGCCGGACTAGCGGGCCTCACCATTTCCTACAATGAGCAGTTCTTC.

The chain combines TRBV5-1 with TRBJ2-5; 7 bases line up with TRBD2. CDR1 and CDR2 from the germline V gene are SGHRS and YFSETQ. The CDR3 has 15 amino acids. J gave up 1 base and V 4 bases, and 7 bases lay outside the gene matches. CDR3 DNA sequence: TGCGCCAGCAGCCCCTTGACGGGGGGCCAAGAGACCCAGTACTTC. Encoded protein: CASSPLTGGQETQYF.

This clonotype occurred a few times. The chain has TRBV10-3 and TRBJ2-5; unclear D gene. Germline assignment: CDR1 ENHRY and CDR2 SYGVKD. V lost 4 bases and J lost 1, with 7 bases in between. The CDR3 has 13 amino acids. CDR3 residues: CAISAGPQETQYF. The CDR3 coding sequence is TGTGCCATCAGTGCGGGCCCCCAAGAGACCCAGTACTTC.

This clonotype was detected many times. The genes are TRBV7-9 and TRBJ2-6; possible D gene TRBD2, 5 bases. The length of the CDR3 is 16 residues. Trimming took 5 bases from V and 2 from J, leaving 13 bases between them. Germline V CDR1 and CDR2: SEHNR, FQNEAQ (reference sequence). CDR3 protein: CASSLGGRTGANVLTF. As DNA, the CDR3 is TGTGCCAGCAGCCTCGGCGGGCGCACTGGGGCCAACGTCCTGACTTTC.

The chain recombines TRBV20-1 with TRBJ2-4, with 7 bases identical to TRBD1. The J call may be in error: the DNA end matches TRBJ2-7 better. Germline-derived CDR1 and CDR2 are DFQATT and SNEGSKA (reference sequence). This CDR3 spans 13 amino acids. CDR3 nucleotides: TGCAGTGCTAGAGGTCAGGGGGTCTACGAGCAGTACTTC. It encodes CSARGQGVYEQYF.

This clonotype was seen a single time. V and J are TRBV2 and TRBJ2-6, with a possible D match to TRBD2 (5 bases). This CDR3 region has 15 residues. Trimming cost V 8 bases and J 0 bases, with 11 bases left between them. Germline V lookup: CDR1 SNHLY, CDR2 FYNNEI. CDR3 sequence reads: CASGGRSSGANVLTF. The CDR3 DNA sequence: TGTGCCAGCGGAGGACGGAGCTCTGGGGCCAACGTCCTGACTTTC.